The 2 T cell receptor beta chains given below trace back to one sample, sequenced in a study of shared clonotypes between healthy human individuals. The repertoire was sequenced with immunoSEQ multiplex PCR; TCRdb's copy has only in-frame clones and lacks some. The table has 170,000 or so clones, approximately 70% seen once. Sequenced: memory CD4+ T cells sorted from blood. Subset indicated: CD45RA-negative fraction. These receptors all stem from a man between 25 and 39 years old in good health.

This clone occurred many times. The rearrangement joins TRBV4-3 to TRBJ1-2; 8 bases align to TRBD1. The germline V gene encodes CDR1 LGHNA and CDR2 YSLEER. The junction had 6 bases not matched to a gene; V was cut back by 4 bases and J by 5 bases. The CDR3 covers 14 residues. The CDR3 loop is CASSRGQGVYGYTF. The DNA of the CDR3 is TGCGCCAGCAGCCGTGGACAGGGAGTTTATGGCTACACCTTC.

The V gene is TRBV7-2, the J gene TRBJ2-1; TRBD2 matches at 10 bases. With V trimmed by 2 bases and J by 3 bases, 10 bases remained unmatched. Germline CDR1 SGHTA, CDR2 FQGNSA. The CDR3 contains 18 residues. CDR3 DNA: TGTGCCAGCAGCTTAACGGCGGCTAGCGGGAGATACTACAATGAGCAGTTCTTC. It translates to CASSLTAASGRYYNEQFF.